This T cell receptor (beta chain) was identified during a study of T cell responses to AZD1222 COVID-19 vaccine. Study outcomes and limitations: In a largely white British group with more females than males, clonal diversity was possibly underestimated. With two AZD1222 doses given, Spike-specific TCR breadth and depth both rose. After the peak T cell response, and only then, were repertoires sampled.

Details on this clone: Its antigen is currently unknown. Other DNA sequences within the sample encode an identical CDR3.

Recipients boosted at about 4 weeks or about 12 weeks are pooled. Profiling relied on immunoSEQ multiplex PCR, and the TCRdb table lists in-frame clones only, not all of them. The table records just under 150,000 clones, approximately 89% of them present only once. This sample comprised peripheral blood, obtained 28 days after the second AZD1222 dose. The TCR was taken from an adult who received the AZD1222 COVID-19 vaccine.

CDR3 bases: TGTGCCAGCAGCTTGAAGGGAGGTAGCACTGAAGCTTTCTTT. This gives the protein CASSLKGGSTEAFF. This sequence joins TRBV5-4 and TRBJ1-1; D is undetermined. There are 14 residues in the CDR3. The V and J ends lost 1 base and 4 bases respectively, with 11 bases between them. Per the germline V gene, CDR1 is SGHNT and CDR2 is YYREEE (reference sequence).